This T cell receptor (beta chain) was documented in a study of cytomegalovirus exposure and HLA in healthy donors. Findings and limits, study-wide: With later analysis, a missense DCLRE1C variant became linked to TCR beta V- and J-gene trimming.

With regard to this clone: Its target is not known.

CDR3 size: 15 residues. V was trimmed by 0 bases and J by 6 bases, leaving 15 bases between them. From germline, CDR1 is LNHNV and CDR2 YYDKDF (reference sequence). The primer mix had 60 Vbeta and 13 Jbeta primers. Some clones are missing from TCRdb's copy, which holds only in-frame ones; the method was immunoSEQ multiplex PCR. Altogether around 150,000 clones are present, roughly 79% being singletons, with the ten largest covering about 0.93%. Though probably carrying unrecorded immune exposures, donors were nominally healthy at sampling. Input material: PBMCs. The clonotype originates from a woman aged 45-59 years in good health and CMV-seropositive. The J gene is TRBJ2-7, the V gene TRBV15; TRBD2 is a possible D gene (6 bases). CDR3 DNA: TGTGCCACCAGCAGAGAGTTGCGGGACGCACGCGAGCAGTACTTC. Translating it yields CATSRELRDAREQYF.